A single sample is the source of the 27 T cell receptor beta chains below, sequenced in a study of shared clonotypes between healthy human individuals. Assay used: immunoSEQ multiplex PCR; TCRdb lists only in-frame clones, some missing. In the table there are 1,500,000 or so clones, roughly 96% of which are singletons. The sample was naive CD4+ T cells sorted from blood. Subset described: CD45RA+ positively selected. The receptors shown here come from a man aged 25 to 40 in good health.

CDR3 in amino acids: CAISEGSGLTYEQYF. The CDR3 DNA reads TGTGCCATCAGTGAGGGGTCGGGACTTACCTACGAGCAGTACTTC. V is TRBV10-3 and J is TRBJ2-7; D perhaps matches TRBD2 (6 bases). V was shortened by 2 bases and J by 2 bases, with 13 bases between the two germline ends. In germline, CDR1 is ENHRY, CDR2 SYGVKD. This CDR3 contains 15 residues.

This chain connects TRBV25-1 to TRBJ2-7; a possible D gene is TRBD2 (7 bases). V lost 4 bases and J lost 12, with 22 bases in between. There are 14 residues in the CDR3. From germline, CDR1 is MGHDK and CDR2 SYGVNS. This chain's CDR3 is CASSGPIGSAGAYF. The DNA of the CDR3 is TGTGCCAGCAGTGGACCAATCGGGAGCGCGGGGGCGTACTTC.

The chain employs TRBV5-6 and TRBJ2-7; 7 bases are a match to TRBD2. V gave up 4 bases and J gave up 1 base; unmatched junction bases: 8. Germline CDR1 reads SGHDT; CDR2 reads YYEEEE. The length of the CDR3 is 15 residues. CDR3: CASSLSGLISYEQYF. As DNA, the CDR3 is TGTGCCAGCAGCCTTAGCGGGCTAATTTCCTACGAGCAGTACTTC.

This clone was detected once. The V gene is TRBV5-1, the J gene TRBJ1-2; D may be TRBD1 (6 bases). The CDR3 has 14 residues. Trimming took 0 bases from V and 4 from J, leaving 10 bases between them. CDR1 SGHRS and CDR2 YFSETQ come from the germline V gene. Here the CDR3 DNA reads TGCGCCAGCAGCTTGGATGGACAGCCCTATGGCTACACCTTC. Translating gives CASSLDGQPYGYTF.

V is TRBV5-1 and J is TRBJ2-2; no clear D gene. The CDR3 is 13 amino acids. Trimming cost V 0 bases and J 3 bases, with 3 bases left between them. Germline lookup yields CDR1 SGHRS and CDR2 YFSETQ. This CDR3 reads CASSLAYTGELFF. The CDR3 DNA reads as TGCGCCAGCAGCTTGGCGTACACCGGGGAGCTGTTTTTT.

V is TRBV7-2 and J is TRBJ2-7, with D unresolved. The germline V gene has CDR1 SGHTA and CDR2 FQGNSA. Trimming cost V 1 base and J 7 bases, with 11 bases left between them. The CDR3 spans 13 residues. Here the CDR3 reads CASSLGHATEQYF. As DNA, the CDR3 is TGTGCCAGCAGCTTAGGACATGCTACTGAGCAGTACTTC.

This chain uses TRBV20-1 with TRBJ2-7; no clear D. V was clipped by 7 bases and J by 5 bases, with 9 bases between them. The length of the CDR3 is 10 residues. Per germline, CDR1 DFQATT and CDR2 SNEGSKA (reference sequence). The chain's CDR3 is CSGESNEQYF. CDR3 nucleotide sequence: TGCAGTGGGGAATCTAACGAGCAGTACTTC.

The chain combines TRBV7-9 with TRBJ1-1; D is ambiguous. V was cut by 8 bases and J by 5 bases, with 15 bases left in between. Germline CDR1 SEHNR, CDR2 FQNEAQ (reference sequence). The CDR3 spans 13 residues. The DNA for the CDR3 is TGTGCCAGCCAAACGCGGGCCGGGACTGAAGCTTTCTTT. Protein sequence: CASQTRAGTEAFF.

The V gene is TRBV9, the J gene TRBJ2-7; no firm D call. Germline V gives CDR1 SGDLS, CDR2 YYNGEE. This CDR3 is 13 amino acids long. V shed 3 bases and J shed 3 bases, with 10 bases lying between them. CDR3 loop: CASSGRSRYEQYF. CDR3 DNA: TGTGCCAGCAGCGGAAGGAGCCGCTACGAGCAGTACTTC.

This chain joins TRBV12-5 and TRBJ1-1; D is ambiguous. Germline V gene sequence: CDR1 LGHNT, CDR2 FRNRAP. V dropped 7 bases and J dropped 4 bases, with 7 bases sitting between them. The CDR3 length is 11 residues. The CDR3 DNA reads TGTGCTAGTGTTCAGATCACTGAAGCTTTCTTT. As protein: CASVQITEAFF.

This clone came up once. The chain uses TRBV10-3 and TRBJ2-5, with 7 positions matching TRBD1. Germline V gene lookup returns CDR1 ENHRY and CDR2 SYGVKD. The length of the CDR3 is 13 residues. The J segment lost 5 bases and the V segment lost 7 bases, leaving 7 bases of the junction unmatched. The CDR3 is CAIKLTGLETQYF. The CDR3 nucleotides are TGTGCCATCAAATTGACAGGGCTTGAGACCCAGTACTTC.

As DNA, the CDR3 is TGTGCCAGCTCACCAGAAGGTAGCCTTCGCGCCTACAATGAGCAGTTCTTC. Translating it yields CASSPEGSLRAYNEQFF. The chain uses TRBV18 and TRBJ2-1; no clear D. V was pared by 2 bases and J by 2 bases, with 16 bases between. The CDR3 sequence is 17 residues long. CDR1 and CDR2 (germline): KGHSH, LQKENI.

The chain has TRBV28 and TRBJ2-7; the D gene is possibly TRBD2 (5 bases). V was shortened by 5 bases and J by 4 bases, with 15 bases between the two germline ends. The CDR3 is 14 amino acids. Germline-derived CDR1 and CDR2 are MDHEN and SYDVKM. This CDR3 is CASSPFQAVYEQYF. The CDR3 nucleotides read TGTGCCAGCAGTCCATTTCAAGCGGTATACGAGCAGTACTTC.

J is TRBJ2-2 and V is TRBV29-1, with a tentative D call TRBD2 (6 bases). With 4 bases removed from V and 1 base from J, the gap between germline ends came to 7 bases. Germline V gives CDR1 SQVTM, CDR2 ANQGSEA. CDR3 length equals 13 residues. CDR3 loop: CSVAGRNTGELFF. In nucleotides, the CDR3 is TGCAGCGTTGCCGGGAGGAACACCGGGGAGCTGTTTTTT.

J is TRBJ2-5 and V is TRBV14, with TRBD1 identical over 7 bases. V lost 7 bases, J lost 4 bases, and 6 bases stayed unmatched. In germline, CDR1 is SGHDN, CDR2 FVKESK. The CDR3 loop spans 13 amino acids. CDR3 loop: CASTGQSRETQYF. Here the CDR3 DNA reads TGTGCCAGCACGGGACAGTCAAGAGAGACCCAGTACTTC.

The chain combines TRBV5-5 with TRBJ2-5; 7 nucleotides match TRBD2. The germline V gene has CDR1 SGHKS and CDR2 YYEKEE (reference sequence). The CDR3 extends over 14 amino acids. The V gene end was trimmed by 4 bases and the J gene end by 2 bases; junction bases not matched to a gene: 5. DNA for the CDR3: TGTGCCAGCAGCCCCCGGGACTATCAAGAGACCCAGTACTTC. This gives the protein CASSPRDYQETQYF.

The gene calls are TRBV18 and TRBJ2-2, with 8 bases that match TRBD2. Per germline, CDR1 KGHSH and CDR2 LQKENI. The CDR3 covers 15 residues. V lost 2 bases, J lost 5 bases, and 4 bases stayed unmatched. The CDR3, as DNA: TGTGCCAGCTCACCAATTAGCGGGATTACCGGGGAGCTGTTTTTT. Amino acids: CASSPISGITGELFF.

This clone was detected only once. This chain uses TRBV7-9 with TRBJ1-4, with D possibly TRBD1 on 5 matching bases. This CDR3 has 15 amino acids. The V end was cut by 3 bases, the J end by 8 bases, with 16 bases between. CDR1 SEHNR and CDR2 FQNEAQ come from the germline V gene (reference sequence). CDR3 nucleotide sequence: TGTGCCAGCAGCTTTGGCAGGGCAGCTTCAGAAAAACTGTTTTTT. Its protein is CASSFGRAASEKLFF.

The genes are TRBV5-4 and TRBJ2-7; maybe TRBD2 (7 bases). The germline V gene encodes CDR1 SGHNT and CDR2 YYREEE (reference sequence). Trimming removed 4 bases from V and 5 bases from J, with 19 bases in between. The CDR3 runs 15 residues. CDR3 protein: CASSLKGGRADEQYF. The CDR3 bases are TGTGCCAGCAGCCTAAAGGGGGGGAGGGCCGACGAGCAGTACTTC.

The rearrangement uses TRBV2 and TRBJ2-7; maybe TRBD1 (6 bases). The CDR3 loop spans 16 amino acids. V gave up 0 bases and J gave up 3 bases, with 15 bases separating them. Germline V gene data show CDR1 as SNHLY and CDR2 as FYNNEI. CDR3 sequence (DNA): TGTGCCAGCAGTGAAGCCGCAGGGGTGTCTGGCTACGAGCAGTACTTC. This gives the protein CASSEAAGVSGYEQYF.

This chain links TRBV7-2 with TRBJ1-4; D uncertain. Trimming shortened V by 1 base and J by 3 bases, and 9 bases separated the two germline ends. CDR1 is SGHTA and CDR2 is FQGNSA in the germline V gene. This CDR3 is 15 amino acids long. CDR3 sequence: CASSLDGIANEKLFF. In DNA form, the CDR3 reads TGTGCCAGCAGCTTAGACGGGATCGCTAATGAAAAACTGTTTTTT.

This CDR3 is CASSPTSATDYEQYF. The CDR3 DNA reads TGTGCCAGCAGTCCTACTAGCGCCACTGACTACGAGCAGTACTTC. The chain has TRBV2 and TRBJ2-7, with 7 bases fitting TRBD2. V shed 5 bases and J 3 bases; nucleotides not matched to a gene: 10. CDR3 length equals 15 residues. The germline CDR1 and CDR2 sequences are SNHLY and FYNNEI.

The rearrangement links TRBV30 to TRBJ2-7; TRBD2 is a possible D gene (6 bases). CDR3 length: 10 residues. Trimming took off 5 bases at V and 9 bases at J, with 11 bases between the two ends. Germline loops: CDR1 GTSNPN, CDR2 SVGIG (reference sequence). The chain's CDR3 is CAWGGAAQYF. CDR3 sequence (DNA): TGTGCCTGGGGAGGGGCCGCGCAGTACTTC. The full variable domain, with the rest looked up from reference TRBV30 and TRBJ2-7, is SQTIHQWPATLVQPVGSPLSLECTVEGTSNPNLYWYRQAAGRGLQLLFYSVGIGQISSEVPQNLSASRPQDRQFILSSKKLLLSDSGFYLCAWGGAAQYFGPGTRLTVT.

The V gene is TRBV28, the J gene TRBJ2-1; 14 bases line up with TRBD2. The germline V gene has CDR1 MDHEN and CDR2 SYDVKM. After removal of 6 bases from V and 12 bases from J, the junction contained 4 bases not matched to a gene. The CDR3 is made up of 13 amino acids. The CDR3 DNA follows: TGTGCCAGCAGGGGGACTAGCGGGAGAGGGCAGTTCTTC. This gives the protein CASRGTSGRGQFF.

Turning to this clone: This same CDR3 is encoded by further DNA sequences in the sample. The V and J genes are TRBV5-1 and TRBJ2-3; possibly TRBD2 for D (6 bases). The V gene's germline CDR1 is SGHRS and CDR2 YFSETQ. The CDR3 sequence is 13 residues long. The V and J ends lost 6 bases and 6 bases respectively, with 14 bases between them. CDR3 nucleotides: TGCGCCAGCACCCTTGGAGGGACCGATACGCAGTATTTT. It translates to CASTLGGTDTQYF.

The V call is TRBV28, the J call TRBJ2-7; no definite D call. This CDR3 comprises 12 residues. V was clipped by 8 bases and J by 1 base, with 9 bases between them. CDR1 and CDR2 (germline): MDHEN, SYDVKM. The DNA of the CDR3 is TGTGCCAGCGAAAGTAAGTCCTACGAGCAGTACTTC. Protein: CASESKSYEQYF. Looking up the rest from reference TRBV28 and TRBJ2-7 gives the full variable domain: DVKVTQSSRYLVKRTGEKVFLECVQDMDHENMFWYRQDPGLGLRLIYFSYDVKMKEKGDIPEGYSVSREKKERFSLILESASTNQTSMYLCASESKSYEQYFGPGTRLTVT.

J is TRBJ2-7 and V is TRBV9; 10 bases map to TRBD2. Germline V gene sequence: CDR1 SGDLS, CDR2 YYNGEE. This CDR3 has 16 residues. The V gene end was trimmed by 0 bases and the J gene end by 6 bases; junction bases not matched to a gene: 9. This CDR3 is CASSVGSSGRVGEQYF. CDR3 bases: TGTGCCAGCAGCGTAGGGTCTAGCGGGAGAGTGGGCGAGCAGTACTTC. Variable domain in full (rest from reference TRBV9 and TRBJ2-7): DSGVTQTPKHLITATGQRVTLRCSPRSGDLSVYWYQQSLDQGLQFLIQYYNGEERAKGNILERFSAQQFPDLHSELNLSSLELGDSALYFCASSVGSSGRVGEQYFGPGTRLTVT.